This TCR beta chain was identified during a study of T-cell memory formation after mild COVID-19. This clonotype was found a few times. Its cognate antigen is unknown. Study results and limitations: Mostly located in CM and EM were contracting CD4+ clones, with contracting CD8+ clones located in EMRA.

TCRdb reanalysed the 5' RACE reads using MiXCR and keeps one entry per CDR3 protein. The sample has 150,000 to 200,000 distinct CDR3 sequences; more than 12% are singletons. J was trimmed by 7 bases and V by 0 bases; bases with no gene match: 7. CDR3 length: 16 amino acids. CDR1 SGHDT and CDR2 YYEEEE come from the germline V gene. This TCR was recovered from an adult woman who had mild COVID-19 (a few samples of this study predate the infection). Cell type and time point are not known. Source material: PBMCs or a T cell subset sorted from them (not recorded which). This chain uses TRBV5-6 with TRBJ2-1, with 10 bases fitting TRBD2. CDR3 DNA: TGTGCCAGCAGCTTGGGGCTAGCGGGGGCGGAGAATGAGCAGTTCTTC. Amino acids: CASSLGLAGAENEQFF. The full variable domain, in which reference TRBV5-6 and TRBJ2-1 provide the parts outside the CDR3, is DAGVTQSPTHLIKTRGQQVTLRCSPKSGHDTVSWYQQALGQGPQFIFQYYEEEERQRGNFPDRFSGHQFPNYSSELNVNALLLGDSALYLCASSLGLAGAENEQFFGPGTRLTVL.